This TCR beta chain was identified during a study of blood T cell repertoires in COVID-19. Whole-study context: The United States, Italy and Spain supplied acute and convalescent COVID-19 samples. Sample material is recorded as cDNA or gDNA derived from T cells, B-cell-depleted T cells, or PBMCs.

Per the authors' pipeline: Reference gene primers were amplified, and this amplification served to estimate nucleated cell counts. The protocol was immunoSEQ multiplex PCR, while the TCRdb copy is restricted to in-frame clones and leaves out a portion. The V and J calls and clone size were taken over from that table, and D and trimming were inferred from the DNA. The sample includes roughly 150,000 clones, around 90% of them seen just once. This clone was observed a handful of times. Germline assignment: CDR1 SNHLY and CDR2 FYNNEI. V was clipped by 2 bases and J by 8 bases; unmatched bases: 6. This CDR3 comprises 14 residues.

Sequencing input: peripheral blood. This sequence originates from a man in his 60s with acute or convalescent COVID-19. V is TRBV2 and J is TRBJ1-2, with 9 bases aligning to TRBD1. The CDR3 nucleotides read TGTGCCAGCAGTGAACGAGGACAGGGGAAGGGCTACACCTTC. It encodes CASSERGQGKGYTF.